A selection of T cell receptor beta chains follows, all from one sample in a study of PD-1 blockade in classical Hodgkin lymphoma. TCRdb keeps only in-frame clones here, not all; method: immunoSEQ multiplex PCR. The sample contains about 24,000 clones, about 83% of which appear only once. Sequences were derived from peripheral blood mononuclear cells (PBMCs), sampled before the second cycle of nivolumab. The receptors were gathered from a human donor with classical Hodgkin lymphoma. Both conserved end residues are part of each CDR3. D genes are given only for firm matches. The size field is filled for only some rows; it gives once, few, many or a size class.

clone size: once
V gene: TRBV11-3
J gene: TRBJ1-1
D gene: -
CDR3 protein: CASLPRRGENTEAFF
CDR3 DNA: TGTGCCAGCCTACCACGACGGGGCGAGAACACTGAAGCTTTCTTT

clone size: -
V gene: TRBV7-2
J gene: TRBJ2-3
D gene: -
CDR3 protein: CASSRLALGTDTQYF
CDR3 DNA: TGTGCCAGCAGCAGGTTAGCGTTAGGGACAGATACGCAGTATTTT

clone size: -
V gene: TRBV28
J gene: TRBJ2-3
D gene: -
CDR3 protein: CASSSVHRDTDTQYF
CDR3 DNA: TGTGCCAGCAGCTCAGTGCACAGGGACACAGATACGCAGTATTTT

clone size: -
V gene: TRBV28
J gene: TRBJ2-2
D gene: TRBD2
CDR3 protein: CASSLRRLAAPGELFF
CDR3 DNA: TGTGCCAGCAGTTTACGTCGACTAGCGGCCCCCGGGGAGCTGTTTTTT

clone size: -
V gene: TRBV6-5
J gene: TRBJ2-4
D gene: -
CDR3 protein: CASSSGIPPSYF
CDR3 DNA: TGTGCCAGCAGTTCAGGGATCCCCCCTTCGTACTTC

clone size: -
V gene: TRBV19
J gene: TRBJ2-1
D gene: -
CDR3 protein: CASSMEDGGEQFF
CDR3 DNA: TGTGCCAGTAGTATGGAGGACGGCGGTGAGCAGTTCTTC

clone size: -
V gene: TRBV11-2
J gene: TRBJ1-3
D gene: TRBD1
CDR3 protein: CASSLRTGSSGNTIYF
CDR3 DNA: TGTGCCAGCAGTTTACGGACAGGCAGCTCTGGAAACACCATATATTTT

clone size: -
V gene: TRBV5-4
J gene: TRBJ2-3
D gene: -
CDR3 protein: CASSEGRTDTQYF
CDR3 DNA: TGTGCCAGCAGCGAGGGGAGGACAGATACGCAGTATTTT

clone size: -
V gene: TRBV11-2
J gene: TRBJ2-7
D gene: TRBD2
CDR3 protein: CASSPRRESYEQYF
CDR3 DNA: TGTGCCAGCAGCCCCCGGCGGGAGAGCTACGAGCAGTACTTC

clone size: once
V gene: TRBV11-2
J gene: TRBJ2-2
D gene: TRBD1
CDR3 protein: CASSSMWGQGNTGELFF
CDR3 DNA: TGTGCCAGCAGCTCCATGTGGGGACAGGGCAACACCGGGGAGCTGTTTTTT

clone size: -
V gene: TRBV7-2
J gene: TRBJ1-4
D gene: -
CDR3 protein: CASSFGLQRPKLFF
CDR3 DNA: TGTGCCAGCAGCTTCGGGCTCCAGAGACCAAAACTGTTTTTT

clone size: -
V gene: TRBV6-5
J gene: TRBJ2-2
D gene: -
CDR3 protein: CASSYSGVLGELFF
CDR3 DNA: TGTGCCAGCAGTTACTCCGGCGTTCTGGGGGAGCTGTTTTTT

clone size: -
V gene: TRBV16
J gene: TRBJ1-2
D gene: -
CDR3 protein: CASSQSPGSYGYTF
CDR3 DNA: TGTGCCAGCAGCCAATCCCCAGGGAGCTATGGCTACACCTTC

clone size: -
V gene: TRBV9
J gene: TRBJ1-4
D gene: -
CDR3 protein: CASSVDAIEKLFF
CDR3 DNA: TGTGCCAGCAGCGTAGATGCAATTGAAAAACTGTTTTTT

clone size: medium-sized
V gene: TRBV19
J gene: TRBJ2-1
D gene: -
CDR3 protein: CASSVDYYNEQFF
CDR3 DNA: TGTGCCAGTAGTGTGGACTACTACAATGAGCAGTTCTTC

clone size: few
V gene: TRBV20-1
J gene: TRBJ1-2
D gene: -
CDR3 protein: CSAGRLQGYTF
CDR3 DNA: TGCAGTGCCGGGAGGCTGCAAGGCTACACCTTC

clone size: -
V gene: TRBV29-1
J gene: TRBJ2-5
D gene: TRBD2
CDR3 protein: CSVETGTSGRAISQETQYF
CDR3 DNA: TGCAGCGTTGAAACAGGGACTAGCGGGAGGGCGATATCCCAAGAGACCCAGTACTTC

clone size: -
V gene: TRBV6-5
J gene: TRBJ1-5
D gene: -
CDR3 protein: CASSQRGTKDQPQHF
CDR3 DNA: TGTGCCAGCAGTCAACGGGGGACAAAGGATCAGCCCCAGCATTTT

clone size: -
V gene: TRBV5-1
J gene: TRBJ2-7
D gene: TRBD2
CDR3 protein: CASSLGLAGSYEQYF
CDR3 DNA: TGCGCCAGCAGCCTGGGACTAGCGGGATCATACGAGCAGTACTTC

clone size: -
V gene: TRBV7-2
J gene: TRBJ2-5
D gene: -
CDR3 protein: CASSPNSGETQYF
CDR3 DNA: TGTGCCAGCAGCCCCAATTCCGGAGAGACCCAGTACTTC

clone size: -
V gene: TRBV11-2
J gene: TRBJ1-4
D gene: -
CDR3 protein: CASKASSWANEKLFF
CDR3 DNA: TGTGCCAGCAAAGCATCGTCTTGGGCTAATGAAAAACTGTTTTTT

clone size: -
V gene: TRBV25-1
J gene: TRBJ2-5
D gene: -
CDR3 protein: CASSVQETQYF
CDR3 DNA: TGTGCCAGCAGTGTCCAAGAGACCCAGTACTTC

clone size: few
V gene: TRBV10-1
J gene: TRBJ1-1
D gene: -
CDR3 protein: CASSRILGTEAFF
CDR3 DNA: TGCGCCAGCAGTCGTATACTCGGCACTGAAGCTTTCTTT

clone size: -
V gene: TRBV10-1
J gene: TRBJ2-1
D gene: -
CDR3 protein: CASSEKTSSSYNEQFF
CDR3 DNA: TGCGCCAGCAGTGAGAAAACTAGCAGTTCCTACAATGAGCAGTTCTTC

clone size: -
V gene: TRBV9
J gene: TRBJ1-1
D gene: -
CDR3 protein: CASSGDGAPRTEAFF
CDR3 DNA: TGTGCCAGCAGCGGGGACGGGGCCCCGAGGACTGAAGCTTTCTTT

clone size: -
V gene: TRBV6-6
J gene: TRBJ2-1
D gene: -
CDR3 protein: CASSYSPRELQFF
CDR3 DNA: TGTGCCAGCAGTTATTCCCCCCGCGAGCTGCAGTTCTTC